This TCR beta chain originates from a study of cytomegalovirus exposure and HLA in healthy donors. Unmatched junction bases numbered 12, after V lost 5 bases and J lost 2 bases. Germline assignment: CDR1 SGHVS and CDR2 FQNEAQ. This CDR3 is built from 17 residues. PCR was performed using 60 Vbeta and 13 Jbeta primers. TCRdb's table, derived via immunoSEQ multiplex PCR, lists solely in-frame clones and lacks some. The sample holds around 190,000 clones, roughly 81% seen once. The chain uses TRBV7-8 and TRBJ2-7, with 10 nucleotides matching TRBD2. This receptor was taken from a woman in her twenties or thirties in good health and CMV-seropositive. Sequenced: PBMCs. For the CDR3, the DNA is TGTGCCAGCAGCCGGACTAGCGGCACTACGATTACCTACGAGCAGTACTTC. The encoded protein is CASSRTSGTTITYEQYF.